This T cell receptor (beta chain) was identified in a study of graft-versus-host responses after intestinal transplantation. Turning to the study itself: Recipients uniformly received anti-thymocyte globulin induction, followed by tacrolimus and steroids for approximately 3 years.

The study's findings and limits: Recipient marrow harbored GvH clones, some of which surfaced first in ileum or blood. An association linked early post-transplant HvG declines with peak circulating GvH clone levels.

Turning to this clone: Its antigen is not identified.

In germline, CDR1 is DFQATT, CDR2 SNEGSKA (reference sequence). The CDR3 spans 11 residues. V lost 4 bases to trimming and J lost 7 bases, with 11 bases between them. Method: immunoSEQ multiplex PCR; TCRdb's copy keeps in-frame clones and lacks some. This table has about 100,000 clones, roughly 87% appearing once. The chain combines TRBV20-1 with TRBJ2-7, with D possibly TRBD2 on 6 matching bases. The source is a human donor who was the organ donor for an intestinal transplant. This specimen consisted of unstimulated CD4+ T cells sorted from spleen or lymph node cells, obtained before transplant. The DNA for the CDR3 is TGCAGTGCTATGACTAGAGAGGAGCAGTACTTC. It codes for CSAMTREEQYF.